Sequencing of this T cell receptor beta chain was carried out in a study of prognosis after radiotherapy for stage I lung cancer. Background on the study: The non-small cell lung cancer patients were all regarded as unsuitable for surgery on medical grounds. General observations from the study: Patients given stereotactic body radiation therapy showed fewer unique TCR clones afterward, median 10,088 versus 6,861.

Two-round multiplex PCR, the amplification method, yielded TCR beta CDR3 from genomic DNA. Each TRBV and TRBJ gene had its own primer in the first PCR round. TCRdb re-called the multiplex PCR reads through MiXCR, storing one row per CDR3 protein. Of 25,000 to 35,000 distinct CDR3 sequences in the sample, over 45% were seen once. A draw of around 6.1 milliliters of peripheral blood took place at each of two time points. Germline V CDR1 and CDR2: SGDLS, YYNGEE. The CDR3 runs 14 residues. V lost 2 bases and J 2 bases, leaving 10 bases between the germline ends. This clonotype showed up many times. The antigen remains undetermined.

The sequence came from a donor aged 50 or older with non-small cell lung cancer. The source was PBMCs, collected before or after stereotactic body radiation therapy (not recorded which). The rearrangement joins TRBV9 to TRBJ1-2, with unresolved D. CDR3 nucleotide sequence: TGTGCCAGCAGCGTGGGTCTTGACAACTATGGCTACACCTTC. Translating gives CASSVGLDNYGYTF.